Below, 27 T cell receptor beta chains from the same sample are listed, as sequenced in a study of regulatory T cells in long-lasting Graves disease. Arm-PCR of CDR3 regions with iRepertoire HTBI primers generated TCR beta libraries. TCRdb reprocessed the multiplex PCR reads with MiXCR, giving one entry per CDR3 protein. The table records about 520,000 distinct CDR3 sequences, more than 10% of them present only once. As for time point: newly diagnosed GD, antithyroid drugs for less than 3 months. With RNA extracted from PBMCs as input, the TCR library was made. The same sample was also used in a study of T cells in Graves' hyperthyroidism and ophthalmopathy.

The source was peripheral blood mononuclear cells (PBMCs), collected at new diagnosis, from a patient treated with antithyroid drugs. The receptors stem from a woman in her twenties or thirties with Graves disease.

In its sample, this clonotype was seen many times. The genes are TRBV7-9 and TRBJ1-1; 10 nucleotides match TRBD1. Germline CDR1 and CDR2: SEHNR and FQNEAQ (reference sequence). Losses at the gene ends were 9 bases for V and 3 bases for J; bases not matched to a gene: 7. The CDR3 extends over 14 amino acids. The CDR3 spells CASGRDRGYTEAFF. CDR3 DNA sequence: TGTGCCAGTGGCCGGGACAGGGGATACACTGAAGCTTTCTTT.

This clonotype was seen many times. J is TRBJ2-7 and V is TRBV28; 7 bases are shared with TRBD1. The CDR3 contains 14 residues. Germline lookup yields CDR1 MDHEN and CDR2 SYDVKM. Trimming took 3 bases from V and 2 from J; bases not matched to a gene: 4. The CDR3 coding sequence is TGTGCCAGCAGTTTCGAGGGGGCCCCCTACGAGCAGTACTTC. Translating it yields CASSFEGAPYEQYF.

In this sample, this clonotype turned up a few times. This chain uses TRBV6-1 with TRBJ2-7; 8 bases line up with TRBD1. The CDR3 runs to 14 residues. Germline V gene sequence: CDR1 MNHNS, CDR2 SASEGT. V was clipped by 8 bases and J by 7 bases; unmatched bases: 13. For the CDR3, the DNA is TGTGCCAGCGGGGACTGGCAGGGGGCAGAAGAGCAGTACTTC. This codes for CASGDWQGAEEQYF.

The rearrangement joins TRBV28 to TRBJ2-5; 7 bases fit TRBD1. V gave up 4 bases and J gave up 2 bases; unmatched junction bases: 19. Germline loops: CDR1 MDHEN, CDR2 SYDVKM. The CDR3 length is 19 residues. The CDR3 DNA reads as TGTGCCAGCAGTTCGCGGACAGGACAACTCAATCCCCCACAAGAGACCCAGTACTTC. Encoded protein: CASSSRTGQLNPPQETQYF.

The sample holds many counts of this clonotype. This chain joins TRBV7-9 and TRBJ2-1; 9 bases are a match to TRBD1. V shed 5 bases, J shed 5 bases, and the junction held 10 bases outside the gene matches. Germline CDR1 SEHNR, CDR2 FQNEAQ (reference sequence). CDR3 length: 16 amino acids. The CDR3 loop reads CASSQYPGQGHNEQFF. The CDR3 DNA reads TGTGCCAGCAGCCAATACCCGGGACAGGGACACAATGAGCAGTTCTTC.

The rearrangement uses TRBV6-4 and TRBJ2-1; 7 nucleotides align to TRBD2. CDR3 size: 16 residues. Germline V CDR1 and CDR2: MRHNA, SNTAGT. Losses at the gene ends were 0 bases for V and 4 bases for J; bases not matched to a gene: 6. The CDR3 bases are TGTGCCAGCAGTGACTCGGGTCTAGCGGATTACAATGAGCAGTTCTTC. This gives the protein CASSDSGLADYNEQFF.

This clonotype was observed a handful of times. The chain is built from TRBV19 and TRBJ2-3, with 11 bases matching TRBD2. The CDR3 extends over 16 amino acids. In germline, CDR1 is LNHDA, CDR2 SQIVND (reference sequence). V shed 4 bases and J 5 bases; nucleotides not matched to a gene: 8. CDR3: CASSKDSGRALDTQYF. CDR3 sequence (DNA): TGTGCCAGTAGTAAAGATAGCGGGAGGGCCTTAGATACGCAGTATTTT.

This chain links TRBV4-2 with TRBJ2-7; 11 bases fit TRBD2. CDR3 length: 17 residues. Germline V lookup: CDR1 LGHNA, CDR2 YNFKEQ. V was pared by 1 base and J by 2 bases, with 7 bases of the junction left unmatched. The CDR3 protein is CASSQGRLAGIAYEQYF. CDR3 sequence (DNA): TGTGCCAGCAGCCAAGGTCGACTAGCGGGAATTGCCTACGAGCAGTACTTC.

This clonotype came up a few times. This chain links TRBV7-9 with TRBJ2-1, with TRBD2 matching over 14 bases. CDR3 length equals 20 residues. In germline, CDR1 is SEHNR, CDR2 FQNEAQ (reference sequence). Trimming took 1 base from V and 7 from J; bases not matched to a gene: 15. DNA for the CDR3: TGTGCCAGCAGCTTAGATCCGGGACTAGCGGGAGTCCGTACTTGGAATGAGCAGTTCTTC. Its translation: CASSLDPGLAGVRTWNEQFF.

About this clonotype itself: At one end, the junction sequence differs from germline, possibly due to a read error. The rearrangement links TRBV7-9 to TRBJ2-2; maybe TRBD2 (5 bases). Germline V gene lookup returns CDR1 SEHNR and CDR2 FQNEAQ (reference sequence). The CDR3 runs to 15 residues. The CDR3 DNA is TGTGCCTGCAGCTTAGGGATCAAGAACACCGGGGAGCCGTTTTTT. It encodes CACSLGIKNTGEPFF.

At least ten counts were recorded for this clonotype. This sequence joins TRBV20-1 and TRBJ1-2; the D is unclear. Trimming cost V 3 bases and J 2 bases, with 13 bases left between them. This CDR3 is built from 14 residues. Germline CDR1 is DFQATT and CDR2 is SNEGSKA (reference sequence). CDR3 DNA: TGCAGTGCTAGGGCCCCGGGAGGGAACTATGGCTACACCTTC. The encoded protein is CSARAPGGNYGYTF.

This clonotype appeared many times. V is TRBV2 and J is TRBJ2-7, with D possibly being TRBD1 (7 bases). Germline CDR1 and CDR2: SNHLY and FYNNEI. CDR3 length: 14 residues. The V end was cut by 3 bases, the J end by 1 base, with 10 bases between. As DNA, the CDR3 is TGTGCCAGCAGTGATCCAGGGGGGTCCTACGAGCAGTACTTC. It is translated as CASSDPGGSYEQYF.

The table lists this clonotype with many counts. The V call is TRBV27, the J call TRBJ2-1; no reliable D call. Trimming shortened V by 2 bases and J by 1 base, and 6 bases separated the two germline ends. Germline CDR1 is MNHEY and CDR2 is SMNVEV (reference sequence). This CDR3 region has 14 residues. CDR3 residues: CASSLKSSYNEQFF. The CDR3 bases are TGTGCCAGCAGTTTAAAGAGTTCCTACAATGAGCAGTTCTTC.

This clonotype appeared many times. This chain links TRBV9 with TRBJ2-5; TRBD2 matches at 10 bases. V gave up 4 bases and J gave up 1 base; unmatched junction bases: 13. CDR1 and CDR2 from the germline V gene are SGDLS and YYNGEE. This CDR3 is 18 amino acids long. The CDR3 is CASSPRGGLADFQETQYF. Written as DNA, the CDR3 is TGTGCCAGCAGCCCCCGGGGTGGACTAGCGGATTTCCAAGAGACCCAGTACTTC.

This sequence joins TRBV27 and TRBJ2-7, with 14 bases matching TRBD2. The CDR3 covers 17 residues. The V and J ends lost 5 bases and 3 bases, in that order; junction bases with no gene match: 9. Germline-derived CDR1 and CDR2 are MNHEY and SMNVEV (reference sequence). Here the CDR3 DNA reads TGTGCCAGCAGTCTTCGGACTAGCGGGAGGAGGGGCTACGAGCAGTACTTC. Protein product: CASSLRTSGRRGYEQYF.

This clonotype occurred many times. Here the CDR3 reads CASSLEIAGDYEQYF. CDR3 nucleotides: TGTGCCAGCAGCTTAGAAATAGCGGGAGACTACGAGCAGTACTTC. The V and J genes are TRBV11-2 and TRBJ2-7; 9 bases line up with TRBD2. V was pared by 0 bases and J by 3 bases, with 3 bases of the junction left unmatched. From germline, CDR1 is SGHAT and CDR2 FQNNGV. The CDR3 has 15 amino acids.

This clonotype has ten or more counts. The CDR3 DNA sequence: TGTGCCAGCAGCTTATACTCCCCCGGGGAGCTGTTTTTT. Translation gives CASSLYSPGELFF. The chain recombines TRBV13 with TRBJ2-2, with D hard to call. In germline, CDR1 is PRHDT, CDR2 FYEKMQ (reference sequence). V lost 2 bases to trimming and J lost 6 bases, with 7 bases between them. The CDR3 is 13 residues long.

This clonotype came up many times. V usage is TRBV3-1 and J usage is TRBJ2-1; the match to TRBD2 covers 14 bases. The CDR3 runs 13 residues. Per germline, CDR1 LGHDT and CDR2 YNNKEL (reference sequence). J lost 11 bases, V lost 8 bases, and 5 bases had no gene match. The CDR3 DNA is TGTGCCAGCGCCGGGACTAGCGGGAGCAAGCAGTTCTTC. The encoded protein is CASAGTSGSKQFF.

This clonotype was counted ten times or more. The rearrangement links TRBV13 to TRBJ2-7; 7 bases line up with TRBD2. The V segment lost 5 bases and the J segment 5 bases; nucleotides outside the gene matches: 9. From germline, CDR1 is PRHDT and CDR2 FYEKMQ (reference sequence). This CDR3 has 14 amino acids. The CDR3 is CASSSPSGIHEQYF. The CDR3 DNA reads TGTGCCAGCAGCAGTCCGAGCGGGATACACGAGCAGTACTTC.

This clonotype was observed many times. The J gene is TRBJ1-1, the V gene TRBV18; D unclear. CDR3 length: 18 amino acids. The germline gives CDR1 KGHSH, CDR2 LQKENI. V lost 3 bases and J 0 bases, leaving 20 bases between the germline ends. The CDR3 protein is CASSPTPGLYDMNTEAFF. For the CDR3, the DNA is TGTGCCAGCTCACCGACGCCTGGCCTCTATGACATGAACACTGAAGCTTTCTTT.

This clonotype was recorded at least ten times. V gene TRBV11-2 combines with J gene TRBJ2-1; 8 bases align to TRBD2. Unmatched junction bases numbered 3, after V lost 2 bases and J lost 3 bases. CDR1 is SGHAT and CDR2 is FQNNGV in the germline V gene. CDR3 length equals 15 residues. The CDR3 coding sequence is TGTGCCAGCAGCTTACGGGAGGGAAACTACAATGAGCAGTTCTTC. It specifies CASSLREGNYNEQFF.

This clonotype was counted many times. CDR3 DNA: TGTGCCAGCAGTCCCCTGGCCGAAACCAACTACGAGCAGTACTTC. Protein product: CASSPLAETNYEQYF. The chain uses TRBV12-3 or TRBV12-4 and TRBJ2-7; D gene uncertain. V gave up 5 bases and J gave up 3 bases, with 17 bases separating them. The CDR3 has 15 residues.

The V and J genes are TRBV28 and TRBJ2-7; 8 bases align to TRBD2. Germline-derived CDR1 and CDR2 are MDHEN and SYDVKM. The ends lost 11 bases at V and 0 bases at J; junction bases unmatched: 3. The CDR3 covers 12 residues. The CDR3 coding sequence is TGTGCCGCCGGGGGGGGCTCCTACGAGCAGTACTTC. Translating gives CAAGGGSYEQYF.

This clonotype has more than one count but fewer than ten. The rearrangement joins TRBV6-2 or TRBV6-3 to TRBJ2-7, with D possibly being TRBD2 (6 bases). The CDR3 sequence is 13 residues long. The germline gives CDR1 MNHEY, CDR2 SVGEGT. V was pared by 6 bases and J by 6 bases, with 15 bases between. CDR3 sequence: CASSRTGVREQYF. The DNA of the CDR3 is TGTGCCAGCAGCCGGACGGGGGTGCGCGAGCAGTACTTC.

This clonotype was counted only a few times. This chain uses TRBV7-8 with TRBJ1-5, with a possible D match to TRBD1 (6 bases). CDR1 is SGHVS and CDR2 is FQNEAQ in the germline V gene. V shed 1 base and J shed 1 base, with 11 bases lying between them. This CDR3 is built from 16 residues. CDR3: CASSLVGGWSNQPQHF. The CDR3 coding sequence is TGTGCCAGCAGCTTAGTCGGGGGCTGGAGCAATCAGCCCCAGCATTTT.

This clonotype has a handful of counts. The chain combines TRBV6-1 with TRBJ2-1, with TRBD1 as a possible D gene (5 bases). Looked up from germline, CDR1 is MNHNS and CDR2 is SASEGT. This CDR3 spans 14 amino acids. V was cut by 6 bases and J by 5 bases, with 14 bases left in between. This chain's CDR3 is CASSQPGSDNEQFF. The CDR3, as DNA: TGTGCCAGCAGCCAGCCAGGGTCAGACAATGAGCAGTTCTTC.

This clonotype was recorded many times. This chain uses TRBV15 with TRBJ2-7, with 9 bases lining up with TRBD2. The germline CDR1 and CDR2 sequences are LNHNV and YYDKDF (reference sequence). Germline trimming cut 3 bases from V and 6 bases from J; bases unmatched to any gene: 18. This CDR3 spans 18 amino acids. The CDR3: CATSSDPGTSLRVSEQYF. CDR3 nucleotide sequence: TGTGCCACCAGCAGCGACCCAGGGACTAGCCTGAGGGTTTCCGAGCAGTACTTC.